Following are 29 T cell receptor beta chains from one sample sequenced in a study of early T cells in non-severe SARS-CoV-2 infection. TCRdb passed the 5' RACE reads through MiXCR, listing each CDR3 protein once. This table has about 88,000 distinct CDR3 sequences, more than 12% appearing once. Sequences were obtained from whole blood. The receptor source for this set is an adult who was a healthcare worker with PCR-confirmed SARS-CoV-2 infection or an uninfected control (not recorded which).

This clonotype was detected a few times. V is TRBV28 and J is TRBJ2-5, with 15 bases aligning to TRBD2. Germline assignment: CDR1 MDHEN and CDR2 SYDVKM. The CDR3 covers 20 residues. V was clipped by 2 bases and J by 0 bases; unmatched bases: 10. The CDR3, as DNA: TGTGCCAGCAGTTTAACGGTAGGGACTAGCGGGAGGCTGTACCAAGAGACCCAGTACTTC. Its protein product is CASSLTVGTSGRLYQETQYF.

This chain uses TRBV11-1 with TRBJ2-7; 7 bases match TRBD1. Germline V lookup: CDR1 SGHAT, CDR2 FQDESV (reference sequence). After removal of 1 base from V and 3 bases from J, the junction contained 9 bases not matched to a gene. The length of the CDR3 is 16 residues. This chain's CDR3 is CASSLDRRGTDYEQYF. Written as DNA, the CDR3 is TGTGCCAGCAGCTTAGATCGCCGTGGGACAGACTACGAGCAGTACTTC.

The genes are TRBV12-5 and TRBJ2-1, with unresolved D. Germline loops: CDR1 LGHNT, CDR2 FRNRAP. The CDR3 length is 11 residues. V was clipped by 6 bases and J by 3 bases, with 3 bases between them. CDR3 protein: CASGSYNEQFF. In DNA, the CDR3 is TGTGCTAGTGGCAGCTACAATGAGCAGTTCTTC.

This clonotype was recorded many times. This chain links TRBV6-5 with TRBJ2-6; D is unclear. V shed 8 bases and J shed 1 base, with 6 bases lying between them. Per the germline V gene, CDR1 is MNHEY and CDR2 is SVGAGI. This CDR3 region has 13 residues. CDR3 residues: CASRFSGANVLTF. The CDR3 DNA reads TGTGCCAGCCGTTTTTCTGGGGCCAACGTCCTGACTTTC.

This clonotype is judged medium-sized. The chain joins TRBV29-1 to TRBJ2-5; D ambiguous. The CDR3 is made up of 13 amino acids. V was trimmed by 2 bases and J by 3 bases, leaving 10 bases between them. CDR1 SQVTM and CDR2 ANQGSEA come from the germline V gene. In nucleotides, the CDR3 is TGCAGCGTTGAAATGTATACAAAAGAGACCCAGTACTTC. Its protein product is CSVEMYTKETQYF.

Many counts were recorded for this clonotype. The chain carries TRBV7-9 and TRBJ1-2; D may be TRBD1 (5 bases). The V and J ends lost 8 bases and 7 bases respectively, with 17 bases between them. Germline-derived CDR1 and CDR2 are SEHNR and FQNEAQ (reference sequence). This CDR3 has 13 residues. DNA for the CDR3: TGTGCCAGCGGTACCCCAAAGGGGTCTGGCTACACCTTC. This codes for CASGTPKGSGYTF. Together with reference TRBV7-9 and TRBJ1-2, the CDR3 gives the full variable domain: DTGVSQNPRHKITKRGQNVTFRCDPISEHNRLYWYRQTLGQGPEFLTYFQNEAQLEKSRLLSDRFSAERPKGSFSTLEIQRTEQGDSAMYLCASGTPKGSGYTFGSGTRLTVV.

This clonotype was detected only a few times. This chain uses TRBV6-1 with TRBJ1-2; D remains ambiguous. Trimming stripped 8 bases from V and 6 bases from J, with 16 bases between. This CDR3 is 13 amino acids long. Germline-derived CDR1 and CDR2 are MNHNS and SASEGT. The CDR3 spells CASWWLLENGYTF. The CDR3 DNA reads as TGTGCCAGCTGGTGGCTGTTGGAGAATGGCTACACCTTC.

A few counts support this clonotype. This chain joins TRBV24-1 and TRBJ2-2; no clear D gene. Germline CDR1 is KGHDR and CDR2 is SFDVKD. Trimming shortened V by 4 bases and J by 1 base, and 0 bases separated the two germline ends. The CDR3 loop spans 12 amino acids. CDR3 protein: CATSENTGELFF. CDR3 in DNA: TGTGCCACCAGTGAGAACACCGGGGAGCTGTTTTTT.

The rearrangement links TRBV15 to TRBJ2-1, with 8 positions matching TRBD2. Germline assignment: CDR1 LNHNV and CDR2 YYDKDF (reference sequence). This CDR3 has 16 amino acids. Trimming took 4 bases from V and 6 from J; bases not matched to a gene: 11. The CDR3 here is CATSTFSGRNFNEQFF. The CDR3 nucleotides read TGTGCCACCAGCACCTTCAGCGGGAGAAACTTCAATGAGCAGTTCTTC. Using reference TRBV15 and TRBJ2-1 for the parts outside the CDR3, the full variable domain is DAMVIQNPRYQVTQFGKPVTLSCSQTLNHNVMYWYQQKSSQAPKLLFHYYDKDFNNEADTPDNFQSRRPNTSFCFLDIRSPGLGDTAMYLCATSTFSGRNFNEQFFGPGTRLTVL.

This clonotype was seen a handful of times. V is TRBV20-1 and J is TRBJ2-7, with D possibly TRBD2 on 6 matching bases. The CDR3 has 13 amino acids. The germline CDR1 and CDR2 sequences are DFQATT and SNEGSKA (reference sequence). Between the trimmed V and J ends, which lost 0 bases and 6 bases, there was a span of 12 bases. DNA for the CDR3: TGCAGTGCTAGAGACCCAGGAGGGGTCGAGCAGTACTTC. It specifies CSARDPGGVEQYF.

In its sample, this clonotype was seen many times. The chain is built from TRBV7-2 and TRBJ2-7, with D tentatively TRBD2 (6 bases). The CDR3 runs to 15 residues. The germline gives CDR1 SGHTA, CDR2 FQGNSA. The V gene lost 5 bases and the J gene lost 3 bases, with 17 bases spanning the gap. The DNA of the CDR3 is TGTGCCAGCAGCCCCTTGGCGGGGAACTACTACGAGCAGTACTTC. This codes for CASSPLAGNYYEQYF.

The J gene is TRBJ2-6, the V gene TRBV7-2; the match to TRBD2 covers 8 bases. This CDR3 comprises 17 residues. Germline V gene lookup returns CDR1 SGHTA and CDR2 FQGNSA. V lost 6 bases and J lost 0; bases outside the gene matches: 7. CDR3 nucleotides: TGTGCCAGCAGGCCGGGACTAGGGCTCTCTGGGGCCAACGTCCTGACTTTC. It translates to CASRPGLGLSGANVLTF.

Many counts were recorded for this clonotype. V usage is TRBV19 and J usage is TRBJ2-6; a weak D match, TRBD2 (5 bases). This CDR3 has 15 amino acids. V lost 2 bases and J 1 base, leaving 6 bases between the germline ends. Germline CDR1 LNHDA, CDR2 SQIVND (reference sequence). This CDR3 reads CASSIPGSGANVLTF. CDR3 nucleotide sequence: TGTGCCAGTAGTATACCGGGGTCTGGGGCCAACGTCCTGACTTTC. The full variable domain, rest sourced from reference TRBV19 and TRBJ2-6, is DGGITQSPKYLFRKEGQNVTLSCEQNLNHDAMYWYRQDPGQGLRLIYYSQIVNDFQKGDIAEGYSVSREKKESFPLTVTSAQKNPTAFYLCASSIPGSGANVLTFGAGSRLTVL.

There are many counts of this clonotype. V is TRBV12-3 or TRBV12-4 and J is TRBJ1-5, with D hard to call. Trimming took 6 bases from V and 0 from J, leaving 3 bases between them. This CDR3 is 12 amino acids long. CDR3 DNA: TGTGCCAGCAGCAATAGCAATCAGCCCCAGCATTTT. Translating it yields CASSNSNQPQHF.

The chain links TRBV9 to TRBJ1-1; D unresolved. The V end lost 0 bases, the J end lost 1 base, and 13 bases lay between the germline ends. Germline values: CDR1 SGDLS, CDR2 YYNGEE. CDR3 length: 16 residues. The CDR3 region has the DNA TGTGCCAGCAGCGTAGGTTCCGGACCGAGGAACACTGAAGCTTTCTTT. Encoded protein: CASSVGSGPRNTEAFF.

The chain is built from TRBV28 and TRBJ2-7; maybe TRBD2 (6 bases). This CDR3 spans 14 amino acids. V lost 7 bases and J lost 6, with 19 bases in between. Germline assignment: CDR1 MDHEN and CDR2 SYDVKM. The CDR3 DNA follows: TGTGCCAGCACAGCCGGGACTGACCTCCGCGAGCAGTACTTC. Its protein product is CASTAGTDLREQYF. The full variable domain, rest sourced from reference TRBV28 and TRBJ2-7, is DVKVTQSSRYLVKRTGEKVFLECVQDMDHENMFWYRQDPGLGLRLIYFSYDVKMKEKGDIPEGYSVSREKKERFSLILESASTNQTSMYLCASTAGTDLREQYFGPGTRLTVT.

This clonotype has at least ten counts. V gene TRBV28 combines with J gene TRBJ1-5, with no clear D. Germline CDR1 reads MDHEN; CDR2 reads SYDVKM. Between the trimmed V and J ends, which lost 3 bases and 7 bases, there was a span of 10 bases. The CDR3 consists of 13 residues. The CDR3 loop reads CASSFELGQPQHF. The CDR3 bases are TGTGCCAGCAGTTTCGAGCTCGGGCAGCCCCAGCATTTT.

There are a few counts of this clonotype. The chain carries TRBV20-1 and TRBJ2-1, with 9 bases that match TRBD2. CDR3 length: 15 residues. Germline V gene sequence: CDR1 DFQATT, CDR2 SNEGSKA (reference sequence). Trimming took 3 bases from V and 7 from J; bases not matched to a gene: 10. The CDR3 sequence: CSASGGRAVGNEQFF. CDR3 nucleotide sequence: TGCAGTGCTAGTGGCGGGAGGGCCGTCGGTAATGAGCAGTTCTTC.

This clonotype has a handful of counts. The chain uses TRBV5-1 and TRBJ2-3; D call uncertain. CDR1 and CDR2 from the germline V gene are SGHRS and YFSETQ. The germline V and J ends were trimmed by 4 bases and 6 bases, with 6 bases remaining between them. This CDR3 is built from 11 residues. CDR3 bases: TGCGCCAGCAGCCTGTTCGATACGCAGTATTTT. As protein: CASSLFDTQYF.

This clonotype was seen more than once but under ten times. The chain employs TRBV7-9 and TRBJ2-3; 8 bases are shared with TRBD2. CDR3 length: 16 amino acids. The V gene's germline CDR1 is SEHNR and CDR2 FQNEAQ (reference sequence). Trimming removed 3 bases from V and 4 bases from J; junction bases left unmatched: 9. The CDR3 here is CASSLVGRAGADTQYF. CDR3 in DNA: TGTGCCAGCAGCTTGGTCGGGAGGGCCGGGGCAGATACGCAGTATTTT. The whole variable domain, filled in from reference TRBV7-9 and TRBJ2-3, reads DTGVSQNPRHKITKRGQNVTFRCDPISEHNRLYWYRQTLGQGPEFLTYFQNEAQLEKSRLLSDRFSAERPKGSFSTLEIQRTEQGDSAMYLCASSLVGRAGADTQYFGPGTRLTVL.

The rearrangement uses TRBV7-6 and TRBJ1-1; a possible D gene is TRBD1 (5 bases). The V end was cut by 3 bases, the J end by 4 bases, with 9 bases between. This CDR3 has 13 residues. The germline V gene encodes CDR1 SGHVS and CDR2 FNYEAQ. CDR3 protein: CASSFGGSTEAFF. The CDR3 coding sequence is TGTGCCAGCAGCTTTGGGGGTAGCACTGAAGCTTTCTTT.

This clonotype was seen only a few times. The rearrangement uses TRBV20-1 and TRBJ2-2; 7 nucleotides agree with TRBD1. In germline, CDR1 is DFQATT, CDR2 SNEGSKA (reference sequence). The CDR3 runs to 14 residues. The ends lost 6 bases at V and 1 base at J; junction bases unmatched: 5. The CDR3 DNA reads TGCAGTGCCTCCAGACAGGGGAACACCGGGGAGCTGTTTTTT. This codes for CSASRQGNTGELFF.

This clonotype has at least ten counts. The V call is TRBV7-8, the J call TRBJ2-1; D gene ambiguous. This CDR3 has 14 amino acids. V lost 5 bases and J lost 10, with 18 bases in between. Germline V CDR1 and CDR2: SGHVS, FQNEAQ. CDR3 nucleotides: TGTGCCAGCAGCGCCATCGGTGCATATAGCGAGCAGTTCTTC. This sequence encodes CASSAIGAYSEQFF.

This sequence joins TRBV6-5 and TRBJ1-1; perhaps TRBD1 as D (5 bases). Trimming removed 2 bases from V and 5 bases from J, with 9 bases in between. The CDR3 length is 13 residues. From germline, CDR1 is MNHEY and CDR2 SVGAGI. DNA of the CDR3: TGTGCCAGCAGTTACGGGGCTGGGACTGAAGCTTTCTTT. Translation: CASSYGAGTEAFF.

This clonotype was detected a few times. V gene TRBV2 combines with J gene TRBJ1-1, with 9 positions matching TRBD1. The CDR3 contains 14 residues. Germline trimming cut 6 bases from V and 5 bases from J; bases unmatched to any gene: 7. Germline V gene data show CDR1 as SNHLY and CDR2 as FYNNEI. CDR3 protein: CASRLDRGGTEAFF. The CDR3 region has the DNA TGTGCCAGCAGATTGGACAGGGGAGGAACTGAAGCTTTCTTT.

This sequence joins TRBV6-2 or TRBV6-3 and TRBJ2-1; TRBD2 matches 9 bases. The CDR3 consists of 18 residues. Trimming removed 0 bases from V and 0 bases from J; junction bases left unmatched: 6. In germline, CDR1 is MNHEY, CDR2 SVGEGT. The chain's CDR3 is CASSYSRPSGNSYNEQFF. The CDR3 DNA follows: TGTGCCAGCAGTTACTCGAGGCCTAGCGGGAACTCCTACAATGAGCAGTTCTTC.

In its sample, this clonotype was seen a few times. This rearrangement joins TRBV12-3 or TRBV12-4 to TRBJ2-2, with no clear D. Trimming took 3 bases from V and 7 from J, leaving 9 bases between them. The CDR3 loop spans 13 amino acids. CDR3: CASSFENGGELFF. The CDR3 DNA reads TGTGCCAGCAGTTTTGAGAATGGCGGGGAGCTGTTTTTT.

This rearrangement joins TRBV3-1 to TRBJ2-3; 10 bases are a match to TRBD2. CDR3 length equals 15 residues. Germline V gene lookup returns CDR1 LGHDT and CDR2 YNNKEL (reference sequence). V lost 4 bases to trimming and J lost 6 bases; unmatched junction nucleotides: 7. The CDR3 loop reads CASSRTSGNADTQYF. CDR3 bases: TGTGCCAGCAGCCGTACTAGCGGGAATGCGGATACGCAGTATTTT.

This clonotype was counted between two and nine times. This chain links TRBV7-9 with TRBJ2-7, with TRBD2 as a possible D gene (5 bases). Germline V gene lookup returns CDR1 SEHNR and CDR2 FQNEAQ (reference sequence). The CDR3 consists of 12 residues. V shed 5 bases and J shed 3 bases, with 8 bases lying between them. Written as DNA, the CDR3 is TGTGCCAGCAGCCAACGGGACTACGAGCAGTACTTC. Translation: CASSQRDYEQYF.